This T cell receptor beta chain appears in the sequencing data of a study of graft-versus-host responses after intestinal transplantation. In the study overall: Anti-thymocyte globulin induction preceded two to four years of tacrolimus and steroid maintenance in all recipients.

Sequencing was performed with immunoSEQ multiplex PCR; in TCRdb, only in-frame clones are kept and a portion is missing. This table has some 46,000 clones, 90% to 95% appearing once. A remark on this clone: The antigen remains unidentified.

Study outcomes and limitations: Levels of circulating GvH clones at their peak were associated with early post-transplant HvG declines.

Per the germline V gene, CDR1 is MNHNS and CDR2 is SASEGT. The CDR3 has 13 amino acids. V was pared by 1 base and J by 2 bases, with 3 bases between. V usage is TRBV6-1 and J usage is TRBJ1-3; D remains ambiguous. The TCR originated in a human patient who received an intestinal transplant, so some T cells may come from the graft donor. The source was PBMCs, collected around 820 days after a first intestinal transplant, on the day of a second. The CDR3: CASSEGAGNTIYF. As DNA, the CDR3 is TGTGCCAGCAGTGAAGGGGCTGGAAACACCATATATTTT.